This is a list of T cell receptor beta chains from one sample in a study of blood T cell repertoires in COVID-19. Only in-frame clones appear in the TCRdb table, and some are missing; sequencing was by immunoSEQ multiplex PCR. The top ten clones hold approximately 5.1% of a sample with tens of thousands of clones, approximately 84% of them seen once. Sequenced input: peripheral blood. All receptors come from a man aged 80 or over in a cohort sampled during active COVID-19. CDR3s include the opening cysteine and the closing phenylalanine or tryptophan.

>TRBJ2-3|TRBV4-2
CASSSGQEFTDTQYF
>TRBJ2-1|TRBV5-8
CASSPRTSGLYNEQFF
>TRBJ2-5|TRBV3-1/TRBV3-2
CASSRLAGGGGETQYF
>TRBJ2-7|TRBV21-1
CASSKDGAGRTYEQYF
>TRBJ1-2|TRBV6-5
CASSYERRYGYTF
>TRBJ2-2|TRBV4-1
CASKTPDRENGELFF
>TRBJ2-2|TRBV2
CASKTMNTGELFF
>TRBJ2-5|TRBV7-2
CASSPGGGAAKTQYF
>TRBJ2-1|TRBV6-1
CASSENGLAGPGNEQFF
>TRBJ1-1|TRBV19
CASSSHRGTEAFF
>TRBJ1-1|TRBV7-9
CASSSAGDRGQAFF
>TRBJ2-2|TRBV5-1
CASSETRADTGELFF
>TRBJ1-1|TRBV4-2
CASSQDRGRGNTEAFF
>TRBJ2-5|TRBV7-3
CASSPRGAGETQYF
>TRBJ2-3|TRBV9
CASSVGGASTDTQYF
>TRBJ1-1|TRBV4-2
CASSQSTGGIGGSEAFF
>TRBJ2-2|TRBV7-2
CASSLEGQTNTGELFF
>TRBJ1-2|TRBV6-1
CASSDTGGNYGYTF
>TRBJ2-2|TRBV7-3
CASSFGTGVPGELFF
>TRBJ1-2|TRBV30
CAWSIGQGSGYTF
>TRBJ2-5|TRBV28
CASSFQGETQYF
>TRBJ2-7|TRBV11-2
CASSLWTGTSGRAHYEQYF
>TRBJ1-1|TRBV5-1
CASSARGGGTEAFF
>TRBJ2-3|TRBV5-1
CASSLEGRGTDTQYF